Presented here are 19 T cell receptor beta chains from one specimen sequenced in a study of Ad26.COV2.S vaccination and SARS-CoV-2 variants. Noted treatment: 15 to 20 received Ad26.COV2.S at low or high dose, single or two shots; several received placebo; per-sample allocation not given. After the first vaccine or placebo injection, samples were drawn on day 63. The data were produced by immunoSEQ multiplex PCR, yet TCRdb's version contains in-frame clones alone and is incomplete. The sample lists roughly 700,000 clones, roughly 90% seen once, with about 1.5% in the top ten. This specimen was peripheral blood, taken in a trial of Ad26.COV2.S vaccine versus placebo. The receptors originated from a person aged 18-65 years who received the Ad26.COV2.S COVID-19 vaccine or a placebo.

The chain carries TRBV2 and TRBJ1-6; 7 bases align to TRBD1. Germline V CDR1 and CDR2: SNHLY, FYNNEI. Trimming at V came to 4 bases and at J to 18 bases, leaving 12 bases not matched to a gene. CDR3 length equals 13 residues. CDR3 sequence: CASSATQGFGNHF. As DNA, the CDR3 is TGTGCCAGCAGTGCGACACAGGGGTTTGGAAACCACTTT. Full variable domain (missing parts from reference TRBV2 and TRBJ1-6): EPEVTQTPSHQVTQMGQEVILRCVPISNHLYFYWYRQILGQKVEFLVSFYNNEISEKSEIFDDQFSVERPDGSNFTLKIRSTKLEDSAMYFCASSATQGFGNHFGNGTRLTVT.

The chain is built from TRBV7-9 and TRBJ2-1, with 9 bases fitting TRBD2. Losses at the gene ends were 8 bases for V and 10 bases for J; bases not matched to a gene: 18. There are 16 residues in the CDR3. Looked up from germline, CDR1 is SEHNR and CDR2 is FQNEAQ (reference sequence). The CDR3 region is CASDLPRGLAIPEQFF. The DNA for the CDR3 is TGTGCCAGCGACCTCCCAAGGGGACTAGCAATTCCGGAGCAGTTCTTC.

The chain carries TRBV18 and TRBJ2-6; unclear D gene. V lost 1 base and J lost 0, with 7 bases in between. The CDR3 runs to 16 residues. Germline V gene sequence: CDR1 KGHSH, CDR2 LQKENI. The CDR3 coding sequence is TGTGCCAGCTCACCACAAAGAAACTCTGGGGCCAACGTCCTGACTTTC. It is translated as CASSPQRNSGANVLTF.

This chain joins TRBV3-1 (or the pseudogene TRBV3-2) and TRBJ1-1, with TRBD1 matching 8 bases. Germline trimming cut 8 bases from V and 4 bases from J; bases unmatched to any gene: 9. The germline V gene encodes CDR1 LGHDT and CDR2 YNNKEL (reference sequence). CDR3 length equals 14 residues. CDR3 sequence: CASLLQGAATEAFF. CDR3 DNA: TGTGCCAGCCTACTTCAGGGGGCGGCCACTGAAGCTTTCTTT.

This chain joins TRBV3-1 (or the pseudogene TRBV3-2) and TRBJ1-1; maybe TRBD1 (5 bases). The CDR3 runs 13 residues. CDR1 and CDR2 from the germline V gene are LGHDT and YNNKEL (reference sequence). V lost 4 bases to trimming and J lost 5 bases, with 11 bases between them. CDR3 sequence (DNA): TGTGCCAGCAGCCGGGACCCCGGGACTGAAGCTTTCTTT. Its translation: CASSRDPGTEAFF.

V and J are TRBV10-1 and TRBJ1-1; tentatively, D is TRBD1 (6 bases). V was cut by 3 bases and J by 1 base, with 9 bases left in between. This CDR3 spans 14 amino acids. CDR1 and CDR2 (germline): WNHNN, SYGVQD (reference sequence). CDR3 sequence: CASSEHRANTEAFF. The CDR3 DNA is TGCGCCAGCAGTGAACACAGGGCGAACACTGAAGCTTTCTTT.

This clone has only one observation. The chain couples TRBV2 to TRBJ1-1, with 9 positions matching TRBD1. Germline V gene sequence: CDR1 SNHLY, CDR2 FYNNEI. This CDR3 is 19 amino acids long. V lost 6 bases, J lost 2 bases, and 19 bases stayed unmatched. CDR3 in amino acids: CASSPDRGRVNLSNTEAFF. Written as DNA, the CDR3 is TGTGCCAGCAGCCCGGACAGGGGTAGAGTCAATTTGTCAAACACTGAAGCTTTCTTT.

Here the CDR3 DNA reads TGTGCCAGCAGCAAAGAGTATGCGGGGGGAGGCGAGGGGTACGAGCAGTACTTC. Residues: CASSKEYAGGGEGYEQYF. This rearrangement joins TRBV21-1 to TRBJ2-7; the D call TRBD2 from the table was never checked on the DNA. TRBV21-1 is a listed pseudogene. The CDR3 length is 18 residues.

The chain uses TRBV19 and TRBJ2-2; the match to TRBD1 covers 7 bases. The V gene end was trimmed by 4 bases and the J gene end by 0 bases; junction bases not matched to a gene: 5. Per germline, CDR1 LNHDA and CDR2 SQIVND (reference sequence). The CDR3 is made up of 16 amino acids. The CDR3 sequence: CASSKGQPPNTGELFF. In DNA, the CDR3 is TGTGCCAGTAGTAAGGGACAGCCGCCGAACACCGGGGAGCTGTTTTTT.

The CDR3 loop reads CASSLFSGGRNSPLHF. DNA for the CDR3: TGCGCCAGCAGCTTATTTTCAGGGGGGCGGAATTCACCCCTCCACTTT. The V gene is TRBV5-1, the J gene TRBJ1-6; TRBD1 agrees at 7 bases. The germline CDR1 and CDR2 sequences are SGHRS and YFSETQ. The CDR3 consists of 16 residues. Unmatched junction bases numbered 9, after V lost 2 bases and J lost 7 bases.

The rearrangement uses TRBV18 and TRBJ2-5; a possible D gene is TRBD1 (5 bases). The CDR3 extends over 13 amino acids. V was trimmed by 5 bases and J by 9 bases, leaving 16 bases between them. The V gene's germline CDR1 is KGHSH and CDR2 LQKENI. CDR3 sequence reads: CASSAGIPAAQYF. The CDR3 coding sequence is TGTGCCAGCTCAGCAGGGATCCCGGCGGCCCAGTACTTC.

V gene TRBV3-1 (or the pseudogene TRBV3-2) combines with J gene TRBJ2-1, with no clear D. Germline values: CDR1 LGHDT, CDR2 YNNKEL (reference sequence). This CDR3 is 11 amino acids long. The V end lost 1 base, the J end lost 15 bases, and 10 bases lay between the germline ends. This CDR3 reads CASSQGSSGFF. The DNA for the CDR3 is TGTGCCAGCAGCCAAGGTAGCTCGGGGTTCTTC.

V gene TRBV7-2 combines with J gene TRBJ2-6; TRBD1 might be the D (5 bases). CDR1 and CDR2 from the germline V gene are SGHTA and FQGNSA. V lost 3 bases to trimming and J lost 2 bases, with 11 bases between them. The CDR3 spans 16 residues. As DNA, the CDR3 is TGTGCCAGCAGCTTTTTTGGGGCAGCTGGGGCCAACGTCCTGACTTTC. It specifies CASSFFGAAGANVLTF.

V usage is TRBV11-2 and J usage is TRBJ1-2; D unclear. The CDR3 runs to 13 residues. V was shortened by 0 bases and J by 1 base, with 3 bases between the two germline ends. The germline V gene encodes CDR1 SGHAT and CDR2 FQNNGV. CDR3 sequence (DNA): TGTGCCAGCAGCTTAGACCATAACTATGGCTACACCTTC. Protein: CASSLDHNYGYTF.

This rearrangement joins TRBV5-1 to TRBJ2-7; 8 bases match TRBD1. V was pared by 4 bases and J by 5 bases, with 5 bases of the junction left unmatched. The CDR3 has 13 residues. CDR1 is SGHRS and CDR2 is YFSETQ in the germline V gene. CDR3 in amino acids: CASSGQGVDEQYF. CDR3 sequence (DNA): TGCGCCAGCAGCGGACAGGGCGTCGACGAGCAGTACTTC.

V and J are TRBV29-1 and TRBJ2-7, with a tentative D call TRBD1 (6 bases). Trimming cost V 1 base and J 2 bases, with 12 bases left between them. The germline V gene encodes CDR1 SQVTM and CDR2 ANQGSEA. The CDR3 totals 14 residues. Here the CDR3 reads CSVEGQQGTYEQYF. In nucleotides, the CDR3 is TGCAGCGTTGAAGGGCAACAGGGCACCTACGAGCAGTACTTC.

V usage is TRBV18 and J usage is TRBJ1-6, with D maybe TRBD1 (6 bases). The V end lost 0 bases, the J end lost 11 bases, and 14 bases lay between the germline ends. Germline V lookup: CDR1 KGHSH, CDR2 LQKENI. This CDR3 region has 15 residues. CDR3 loop: CASSPPGGLGAPLHF. DNA of the CDR3: TGTGCCAGCTCACCACCGGGGGGGCTTGGAGCACCCCTCCACTTT. The variable domain in full, completed from reference TRBV18 and TRBJ1-6, reads NAGVMQNPRHLVRRRGQEARLRCSPMKGHSHVYWYRQLPEEGLKFMVYLQKENIIDESGMPKERFSAEFPKEGPSILRIQQVVRGDSAAYFCASSPPGGLGAPLHFGNGTRLTVT.

The V gene is TRBV29-1, the J gene TRBJ2-7; D unresolved. From germline, CDR1 is SQVTM and CDR2 ANQGSEA. The CDR3 length is 12 residues. V shed 5 bases and J shed 3 bases, with 11 bases lying between them. The CDR3 spells CSVTTTLYEQYF. Written as DNA, the CDR3 is TGCAGCGTTACGACCACCCTCTACGAGCAGTACTTC.

The rearrangement uses TRBV5-1 and TRBJ2-5, with D tentatively TRBD1 (6 bases). This CDR3 spans 16 amino acids. V shed 4 bases and J shed 0 bases, with 16 bases lying between them. CDR1 SGHRS and CDR2 YFSETQ come from the germline V gene. This CDR3 reads CASSPSGTPNQETQYF. CDR3 DNA sequence: TGCGCCAGCAGCCCCTCCGGGACACCAAACCAAGAGACCCAGTACTTC.